This TCR beta chain was observed in a study of blood T cell repertoires in COVID-19. On the study more broadly: In each case, the material was cDNA or gDNA derived from T cells, B-cell-depleted T cells, or PBMCs.

Recruited during active infection, patients (from Seattle) were subsequently followed longitudinally. The method was immunoSEQ multiplex PCR; TCRdb's version includes in-frame clones alone and lacks a portion of them. The sample yields 100,000 to 150,000 clones, around 86% seen once. The sample comprised peripheral blood. The receptor was isolated from a woman in her 70s with COVID-19, enrolled during active disease.

This CDR3 reads CASSETGKDAPLHF. The DNA for the CDR3 is TGTGCCAGCAGTGAGACAGGGAAGGATGCACCCCTCCACTTT. V gene TRBV6-1 combines with J gene TRBJ1-6; the match to TRBD1 covers 7 bases. In germline, CDR1 is MNHNS, CDR2 SASEGT. V dropped 3 bases and J dropped 11; count of bases not matched to a gene: 7. CDR3 length equals 14 residues.